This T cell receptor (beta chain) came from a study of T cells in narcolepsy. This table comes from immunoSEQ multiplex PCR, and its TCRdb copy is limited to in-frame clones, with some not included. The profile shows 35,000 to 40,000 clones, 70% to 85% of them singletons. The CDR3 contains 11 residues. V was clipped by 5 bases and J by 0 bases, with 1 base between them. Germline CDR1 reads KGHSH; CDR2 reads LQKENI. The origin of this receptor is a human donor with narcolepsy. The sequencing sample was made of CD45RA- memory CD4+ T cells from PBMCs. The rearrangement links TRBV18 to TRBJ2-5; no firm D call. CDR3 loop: CASSYQETQYF. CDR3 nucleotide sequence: TGTGCCAGCTCATACCAAGAGACCCAGTACTTC. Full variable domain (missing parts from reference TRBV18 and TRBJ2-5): NAGVMQNPRHLVRRRGQEARLRCSPMKGHSHVYWYRQLPEEGLKFMVYLQKENIIDESGMPKERFSAEFPKEGPSILRIQQVVRGDSAAYFCASSYQETQYFGPGTRLLVL.